Described below is a single T cell receptor (beta chain) sequence and its context. The germline gives CDR1 MNHEY, CDR2 SVGEGT. Trimming shortened V by 3 bases and J by 2 bases, and 7 bases separated the two germline ends. This CDR3 spans 13 amino acids. These data come from a study of blood T cell repertoires in COVID-19. Turning to the study itself: Sites across the United States, Italy and Spain contributed samples from acute and convalescent COVID-19.

Original processing methods: Reference gene primer amplification yielded estimated nucleated cell counts. Libraries were prepared by immunoSEQ multiplex PCR; TCRdb keeps only in-frame clonotypes and omits some of them. V and J calls and clone size are those listed in that table; D and trimming were worked out from the DNA. The repertoire includes around 370,000 clones, around 90% of them detected once, and 6.5% sits in the top ten. The chain uses TRBV6-2 or TRBV6-3 and TRBJ1-2; D gene unclear. The sequence derives from a young man with active or convalescent COVID-19. Sample: peripheral blood. CDR3 region: CASSYTLNYGYTF. CDR3 DNA sequence: TGTGCCAGCAGTTATACCCTAAACTATGGCTACACCTTC.